This T cell receptor (beta chain) was documented in a study of blood T cell repertoires in COVID-19. Trimming at V came to 7 bases and at J to 8 bases, leaving 7 bases not matched to a gene. Looked up from germline, CDR1 is SNHLY and CDR2 is FYNNEI. The CDR3 loop spans 14 amino acids. As processed by the authors: Scientists estimated how many nucleated cells there were by amplifying reference gene primers. Libraries were prepared by immunoSEQ multiplex PCR; TCRdb keeps only in-frame clonotypes and omits some of them. From that table come the V and J calls and clone size; the DNA was used to work out D and trimming. In the table there are roughly 200,000 clones, 80% to 90% of which are singletons.

The specimen was peripheral blood. This chain links TRBV2 with TRBJ2-2, with 10 bases aligning to TRBD2. The clonotype comes from a woman of 80 years or more with active or convalescent COVID-19. The CDR3 loop reads CASTTSGIRGELFF. The CDR3 DNA is TGTGCCAGCACTACTAGCGGGATACGGGGGGAGCTGTTTTTT. Drawing the rest from reference TRBV2 and TRBJ2-2, the complete variable domain is EPEVTQTPSHQVTQMGQEVILRCVPISNHLYFYWYRQILGQKVEFLVSFYNNEISEKSEIFDDQFSVERPDGSNFTLKIRSTKLEDSAMYFCASTTSGIRGELFFGEGSRLTVL.